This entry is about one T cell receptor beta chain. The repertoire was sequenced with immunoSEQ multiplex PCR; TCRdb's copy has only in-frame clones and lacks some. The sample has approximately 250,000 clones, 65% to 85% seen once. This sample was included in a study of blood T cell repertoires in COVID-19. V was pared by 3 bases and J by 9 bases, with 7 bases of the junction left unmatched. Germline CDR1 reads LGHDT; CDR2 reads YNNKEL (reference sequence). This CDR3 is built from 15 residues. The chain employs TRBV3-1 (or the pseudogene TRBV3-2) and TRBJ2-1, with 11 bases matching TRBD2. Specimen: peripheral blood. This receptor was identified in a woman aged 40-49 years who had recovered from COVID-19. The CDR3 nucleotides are TGTGCCAGCAGCCAGTTAGCGGGGGGGCTCCGTGAGCAGTTCTTC. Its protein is CASSQLAGGLREQFF.